The entry that follows covers one TCR beta chain sequence. Both 60 Vbeta primers and 13 Jbeta primers went into the PCR. Libraries were prepared by immunoSEQ multiplex PCR; TCRdb keeps only in-frame clonotypes and omits some of them. The sample has roughly 140,000 clones, over 75% seen once. CDR3 length: 11 amino acids. Germline V CDR1 and CDR2: SGHRS, YFSETQ. The V end was cut by 4 bases, the J end by 7 bases, with 9 bases between. This entry is derived from a study of cytomegalovirus exposure and HLA in healthy donors. The sequence came from a male donor in good health and CMV-seronegative. The source material was PBMCs. The genes are TRBV5-1 and TRBJ2-7; D is ambiguous. The CDR3: CASSTFGEQYF. CDR3 DNA: TGCGCCAGCAGCACCTTCGGGGAGCAGTACTTC.